This TCR beta chain emerged from a study of CD8+ T cells in alopecia areata. The overall study: The protocol delivered tofacitinib for 6 to 18 months, then withdrew it for 6 months.

Per the germline V gene, CDR1 is MNHEY and CDR2 is SMNVEV (reference sequence). Trimming pared 5 bases from V and 1 base from J, leaving 9 bases between. The CDR3 contains 13 residues. Samples from alopecia areata patients were lesional scalp punch biopsies and peripheral blood. This clone was counted a few times. cDNA reverse transcribed from extracted RNA served as the sequencing template. Clones were sequenced by immunoSEQ multiplex PCR, and TCRdb holds only the in-frame ones, with some missing. There are some 170,000 clones in the sample; less than 75% occur only once, and 11% lies in the top ten.

The V gene is TRBV27, the J gene TRBJ2-7, with unresolved D. This TCR derives from a human donor with alopecia areata. The specimen comprised CD8+ T cells sorted from blood, sampled at week 0. The CDR3 coding sequence is TGTGCCAGCAGTCCGCTACCGTCCTACGAGCAGTACTTC. This sequence encodes CASSPLPSYEQYF.